The count of the clone carrying this T cell receptor beta chain is one. The data derive from a study of blood T cell repertoires in COVID-19. Background on the study: There were acute and convalescent COVID-19 samples, and they came from the United States, Italy and Spain. The cDNA or gDNA used as material had been derived from T cells, B-cell-depleted T cells, or PBMCs.

Per the authors' pipeline: The authors estimated nucleated cell counts from reference gene primer amplification. The data were produced by immunoSEQ multiplex PCR, yet TCRdb's version contains in-frame clones alone and is incomplete. V and J calls plus clone size are reproduced from that table; the DNA served to infer D and trimming. The sample lists about 97,000 clones, 70% to 90% seen once, with approximately 2% in the top ten. The CDR3 length is 16 residues. Losses at the gene ends were 4 bases for V and 0 bases for J; bases not matched to a gene: 7. Germline V gives CDR1 SEHNR, CDR2 FQNEAQ (reference sequence).

This sequence joins TRBV7-9 and TRBJ2-3, with TRBD1 matching 7 bases. The TCR comes from a man aged 45-65 years with active COVID-19. Sample: peripheral blood. The CDR3 region is CASSSGTVLSTDTQYF. The CDR3 coding sequence is TGTGCCAGCAGCTCTGGGACAGTCCTAAGCACAGATACGCAGTATTTT.